Below, one T cell receptor beta chain is given with its context. Antigen: not known. These data belong to a study of cytomegalovirus exposure and HLA in healthy donors. Despite likely unrecorded immune exposures, the donors were nominally healthy at the time of sampling. Overall study findings and caveats: Researchers reported that a few CMV-associated chains were confirmed in vitro as CMV antigen-specific. DRB1 showed the most TCR associations and HLA-C the fewest in a later analysis, as rates varied by HLA locus. As a later analysis showed, several of the most significant clusters appeared to be linked to common viral pathogens.

Researchers ran the PCR with 60 Vbeta and 13 Jbeta primers. TCRdb keeps only in-frame clones here, not all; method: immunoSEQ multiplex PCR. The repertoire holds 170,000 or so clones, with 80% as singletons. This TCR was recovered from a man aged 30 to 45 in good health and CMV-seropositive. Sequenced input: PBMCs.

The CDR3 reads CASSSSLSGDNQPQHF. The CDR3 DNA is TGTGCCAGCAGTTCTTCACTGTCGGGGGACAATCAGCCCCAGCATTTT. The rearrangement links TRBV27 to TRBJ1-5; tentatively, D is TRBD1 (5 bases). Germline-derived CDR1 and CDR2 are MNHEY and SMNVEV (reference sequence). The CDR3 consists of 16 residues. V dropped 4 bases and J dropped 3 bases, with 16 bases sitting between them.